Listed here are 27 T cell receptor beta chains from one sample, sequenced in a study of CD8+ T cells in alopecia areata. The sample's treatment: oral pan-JAK inhibitor, 5-10 mg twice daily. RNA, once extracted, was reverse transcribed into cDNA for use as the sequencing template. Sequenced by immunoSEQ multiplex PCR; TCRdb stores in-frame clones only, minus some. The table shows about 270,000 clones, with 50% to 75% occurring only once. The input for sequencing was CD4+ T cells sorted from blood, taken around week 54, from a patient treated with tofacitinib. These TCRs come from a human donor with alopecia areata.

This chain uses TRBV7-2 with TRBJ1-2; maybe TRBD1 (5 bases). CDR3 length: 13 amino acids. In germline, CDR1 is SGHTA, CDR2 FQGNSA. The ends were cut back, 7 bases at V and 2 bases at J, with 11 bases in the middle. Here the CDR3 reads CASTIRGNYGYTF. DNA for the CDR3: TGTGCCAGCACCATCCGGGGGAACTATGGCTACACCTTC.

The chain couples TRBV7-2 to TRBJ1-6; the D gene is possibly TRBD1 (5 bases). The V gene's germline CDR1 is SGHTA and CDR2 FQGNSA. CDR3 size: 17 residues. Trimming took 2 bases from V and 7 from J, leaving 18 bases between them. CDR3 DNA sequence: TGTGCCAGCAGCTTAACTGGGCAGGGTAGCCGGAATTCACCCCTCCACTTT. It is translated as CASSLTGQGSRNSPLHF. The whole variable domain, remainder taken from reference TRBV7-2 and TRBJ1-6, is GAGVSQSPSNKVTEKGKDVELRCDPISGHTALYWYRQSLGQGLEFLIYFQGNSAPDKSGLPSDRFSAERTGGSVSTLTIQRTQQEDSAVYLCASSLTGQGSRNSPLHFGNGTRLTVT.

The table lists this clone with many counts. J is TRBJ2-2 and V is TRBV7-2; the D is unclear. In germline, CDR1 is SGHTA, CDR2 FQGNSA. V lost 3 bases and J lost 1, with 6 bases in between. The CDR3 totals 14 residues. CDR3: CASSFSLNTGELFF. Written as DNA, the CDR3 is TGTGCCAGCAGCTTCAGTCTGAACACCGGGGAGCTGTTTTTT.

J is TRBJ2-3 and V is TRBV14; D not certain. Germline V lookup: CDR1 SGHDN, CDR2 FVKESK. Between the trimmed V and J ends, which lost 0 bases and 3 bases, there was a span of 4 bases. The CDR3 is 13 residues long. CDR3 DNA: TGTGCCAGCAGCCAAGATTTGACAGATACGCAGTATTTT. This gives the protein CASSQDLTDTQYF.

The V gene is TRBV30, the J gene TRBJ1-5; a possible D gene is TRBD1 (5 bases). V gave up 2 bases and J gave up 6 bases, with 11 bases separating them. The germline V gene encodes CDR1 GTSNPN and CDR2 SVGIG (reference sequence). The CDR3 is 13 amino acids. Written as DNA, the CDR3 is TGTGCCTGGAGTTCGCAGGGTACTCAGCCCCAGCATTTT. This gives the protein CAWSSQGTQPQHF.

This clone was picked up a small number of times. The chain joins TRBV7-2 to TRBJ2-2, with D tentatively TRBD1 or TRBD2 (5 bases each). There are 15 residues in the CDR3. V lost 4 bases to trimming and J lost 5 bases, with 14 bases between them. CDR1 and CDR2 (germline): SGHTA, FQGNSA. CDR3 residues: CASSWGNSGTGELFF. CDR3 nucleotides: TGTGCCAGCAGCTGGGGGAACTCGGGGACCGGGGAGCTGTTTTTT.

The V and J genes are TRBV18 and TRBJ2-6; 9 nucleotides agree with TRBD1. CDR1 and CDR2 from the germline V gene are KGHSH and LQKENI. The junction had 2 bases not matched to a gene; V was cut back by 2 bases and J by 0 bases. The CDR3 spans 17 residues. CDR3 region: CASSPGTGSSGANVLTF. DNA of the CDR3: TGTGCCAGCTCACCAGGGACAGGGAGCTCTGGGGCCAACGTCCTGACTTTC.

This chain joins TRBV6-1 and TRBJ2-1; D unclear. The CDR3 contains 13 residues. Germline assignment: CDR1 MNHNS and CDR2 SASEGT. The germline V and J ends were trimmed by 4 bases and 3 bases, with 7 bases remaining between them. CDR3 amino acids: CASSVSNYNEQFF. The CDR3 region has the DNA TGTGCCAGCAGTGTCAGCAACTACAATGAGCAGTTCTTC.

This clone was recorded once. This chain joins TRBV30 and TRBJ1-5; D perhaps matches TRBD1 (6 bases). Trimming shortened V by 0 bases and J by 13 bases, and 19 bases separated the two germline ends. Germline lookup yields CDR1 GTSNPN and CDR2 SVGIG (reference sequence). The CDR3 spans 14 residues. The CDR3, as DNA: TGTGCCTGGAGTGTACGAGGCAGGGGTGGCATTCAGCATTTT. This encodes CAWSVRGRGGIQHF.

The V call is TRBV7-2, the J call TRBJ2-7, with D maybe TRBD1 (6 bases). Trimming pared 0 bases from V and 4 bases from J, leaving 13 bases between. The germline V gene encodes CDR1 SGHTA and CDR2 FQGNSA. CDR3 length equals 15 residues. The CDR3 nucleotides read TGTGCCAGCAGCTTAGCGCAGGGGTTCCTGTACGAGCAGTACTTC. Encoded protein: CASSLAQGFLYEQYF.

CDR3: CASSTPRGETQYF. The CDR3 nucleotides are TGTGCCAGCAGTACACCCAGGGGGGAGACCCAGTACTTC. The rearrangement joins TRBV27 to TRBJ2-5, with TRBD1 identical over 7 bases. J gave up 5 bases and V 5 bases, and 5 bases lay outside the gene matches. In germline, CDR1 is MNHEY, CDR2 SMNVEV (reference sequence). This CDR3 has 13 amino acids.

This clone was counted a few times. This chain uses TRBV6-1 with TRBJ1-6; D uncertain. The CDR3 sequence is 13 residues long. V gave up 4 bases and J gave up 3 bases, with 4 bases separating them. Per the germline V gene, CDR1 is MNHNS and CDR2 is SASEGT. The CDR3 nucleotides are TGTGCCAGCAGTGCAGACTATAATTCACCCCTCCACTTT. Encoded protein: CASSADYNSPLHF.

This clone occurred a few times. This chain joins TRBV29-1 and TRBJ1-2, with D perhaps TRBD1 (6 bases). This CDR3 has 13 residues. Germline values: CDR1 SQVTM, CDR2 ANQGSEA. The V and J ends lost 6 bases and 0 bases respectively, with 11 bases between them. For the CDR3, the DNA is TGCAGCGTCGGTGGGGGCCCTAACTATGGCTACACCTTC. Translated: CSVGGGPNYGYTF.

The gene calls are TRBV15 and TRBJ1-6; D remains ambiguous. The germline V gene has CDR1 LNHNV and CDR2 YYDKDF (reference sequence). The CDR3 loop spans 14 amino acids. V was pared by 3 bases and J by 11 bases, with 14 bases between. CDR3 sequence (DNA): TGTGCCACCAGCAGCGGGGTCGTGAGGGCACCCCTCCACTTT. As protein: CATSSGVVRAPLHF.

V gene TRBV7-2 combines with J gene TRBJ1-5; possible D gene TRBD1, 6 bases. Germline loops: CDR1 SGHTA, CDR2 FQGNSA. Trimming stripped 5 bases from V and 5 bases from J, with 16 bases between. CDR3 length: 15 amino acids. CDR3: CASSPPGQKYQPQHF. CDR3 sequence (DNA): TGTGCCAGCAGCCCACCTGGACAGAAATATCAGCCCCAGCATTTT.

V is TRBV7-2 and J is TRBJ1-2; 7 positions agree with TRBD1. Germline V lookup: CDR1 SGHTA, CDR2 FQGNSA. This CDR3 region has 14 residues. V lost 2 bases, J lost 5 bases, and 5 bases stayed unmatched. The CDR3 here is CASSLSTGNYGYTF. The DNA of the CDR3 is TGTGCCAGCAGCTTATCGACAGGGAATTATGGCTACACCTTC.

The CDR3, as DNA: TGTGCCAGCAGCTTAGCACAGGCCTATGGCTACACCTTC. Amino acids: CASSLAQAYGYTF. This chain connects TRBV7-2 to TRBJ1-2; the D gene is possibly TRBD1 (5 bases). The V end lost 0 bases, the J end lost 4 bases, and 6 bases lay between the germline ends. Germline V gene data show CDR1 as SGHTA and CDR2 as FQGNSA. The CDR3 totals 13 residues.

In its sample, this clone was seen a few times. The chain combines TRBV7-3 with TRBJ2-3, with D perhaps TRBD2 (6 bases). The CDR3 has 13 residues. V was trimmed by 2 bases and J by 4 bases, leaving 7 bases between them. Germline-derived CDR1 and CDR2 are SGHTA and FQGTGA. CDR3 sequence: CASSLAGSDTQYF. The CDR3 DNA follows: TGTGCCAGCAGCTTAGCGGGATCAGATACGCAGTATTTT. Together with reference TRBV7-3 and TRBJ2-3, the CDR3 gives the full variable domain: GAGVSQTPSNKVTEKGKYVELRCDPISGHTALYWYRQSLGQGPEFLIYFQGTGAADDSGLPNDRFFAVRPEGSVSTLKIQRTERGDSAVYLCASSLAGSDTQYFGPGTRLTVL.

This clone has a handful of counts. The chain is built from TRBV29-1 and TRBJ1-5; D uncertain. Looked up from germline, CDR1 is SQVTM and CDR2 is ANQGSEA. V gave up 4 bases and J gave up 11 bases, with 18 bases separating them. The length of the CDR3 is 13 residues. CDR3 sequence (DNA): TGCAGCGTTGTAGTAGTGGGTGGTACGGCCCAGCATTTT. Residues: CSVVVVGGTAQHF.

This clone was picked up a small number of times. This chain uses TRBV18 with TRBJ1-1; D may be TRBD1 (5 bases). CDR1 and CDR2 (germline): KGHSH, LQKENI. This CDR3 is 15 amino acids long. V lost 3 bases and J 1 base, leaving 12 bases between the germline ends. CDR3 in DNA: TGTGCCAGCTCACCGTCCTCGGACAAGAACACTGAAGCTTTCTTT. It codes for CASSPSSDKNTEAFF.

The chain is built from TRBV6-5 and TRBJ2-1; D might be TRBD2 (6 bases). The CDR3 covers 13 residues. Trimming removed 2 bases at V and 8 bases at J, with 10 bases between. The V gene's germline CDR1 is MNHEY and CDR2 SVGAGI. CDR3 sequence reads: CASSYDGGDEQFF. The CDR3 bases are TGTGCCAGCAGTTACGACGGGGGAGATGAGCAGTTCTTC.

The chain couples TRBV7-9 to TRBJ1-6; D gene uncertain. The CDR3 spans 19 residues. Per germline, CDR1 SEHNR and CDR2 FQNEAQ (reference sequence). The V end was cut by 5 bases, the J end by 0 bases, with 20 bases between. CDR3 DNA: TGTGCCAGCAGCCTGAGTCCGACGACTTGGAGCTCCTATAATTCACCCCTCCACTTT. It encodes CASSLSPTTWSSYNSPLHF.

This chain links TRBV30 with TRBJ1-4; D gene uncertain. V lost 4 bases and J lost 7, with 13 bases in between. Germline lookup yields CDR1 GTSNPN and CDR2 SVGIG (reference sequence). The length of the CDR3 is 13 residues. CDR3 sequence reads: CAWIETYGEKLFF. The CDR3 DNA follows: TGTGCCTGGATCGAGACCTACGGTGAAAAACTGTTTTTT.

CDR3 DNA sequence: TGTGCCAGCGGACCCGGGACCCTCAATTCACCCCTCCACTTT. Protein: CASGPGTLNSPLHF. The rearrangement joins TRBV6-5 to TRBJ1-6; D is perhaps TRBD1 (5 bases). Germline loops: CDR1 MNHEY, CDR2 SVGAGI. With 8 bases removed from V and 7 bases from J, the gap between germline ends came to 15 bases. This CDR3 comprises 14 residues.

Details on this clone: The same CDR3 also results from other DNA sequences found in this sample. This rearrangement joins TRBV5-1 to TRBJ2-5, with 8 nucleotides matching TRBD1. The V segment lost 1 base and the J segment 4 bases; nucleotides outside the gene matches: 0. Germline V gene sequence: CDR1 SGHRS, CDR2 YFSETQ. CDR3 size: 13 residues. In DNA form, the CDR3 reads TGCGCCAGCAGCTTGCAGGGGGCAGAGACCCAGTACTTC. It specifies CASSLQGAETQYF.

The rearrangement links TRBV30 to TRBJ1-2; the match to TRBD1 covers 9 bases. Trimming removed 6 bases from V and 7 bases from J; junction bases left unmatched: 15. The length of the CDR3 is 15 residues. Germline CDR1 is GTSNPN and CDR2 is SVGIG (reference sequence). Here the CDR3 reads CACPYHRTGGLGYTF. DNA of the CDR3: TGTGCCTGCCCCTACCATCGAACAGGGGGCCTTGGCTACACCTTC.

This rearrangement joins TRBV7-9 to TRBJ1-4; D is uncertain. Germline CDR1 reads SEHNR; CDR2 reads FQNEAQ (reference sequence). Trimming shortened V by 4 bases and J by 7 bases, and 13 bases separated the two germline ends. The CDR3 runs to 14 residues. In nucleotides, the CDR3 is TGTGCCAGCAGCTCAATACGGGGTTTTGAAAAACTGTTTTTT. Protein product: CASSSIRGFEKLFF.